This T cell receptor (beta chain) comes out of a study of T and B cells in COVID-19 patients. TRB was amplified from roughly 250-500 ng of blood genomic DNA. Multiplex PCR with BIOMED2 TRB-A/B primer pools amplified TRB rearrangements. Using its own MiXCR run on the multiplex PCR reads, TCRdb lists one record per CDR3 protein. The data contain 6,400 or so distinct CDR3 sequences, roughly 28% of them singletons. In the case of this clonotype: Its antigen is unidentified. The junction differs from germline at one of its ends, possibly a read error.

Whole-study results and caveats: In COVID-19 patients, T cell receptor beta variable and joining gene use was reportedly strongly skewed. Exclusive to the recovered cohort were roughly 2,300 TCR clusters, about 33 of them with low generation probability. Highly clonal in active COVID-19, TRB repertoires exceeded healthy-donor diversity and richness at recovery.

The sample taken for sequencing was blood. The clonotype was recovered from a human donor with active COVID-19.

The CDR3 here is CASSITSASTDTQYF. As DNA, the CDR3 is TGCGCCAGCAGCATCACTAGCGCAAGCACAGATACGCAGTATTTT. The genes are TRBV5-6 and TRBJ2-3, with 7 bases lining up with TRBD2. The CDR3 is 15 residues long. Germline V gene data show CDR1 as SGHDT and CDR2 as YYEEEE.